A selection of T cell receptor beta chains follows, all from one sample in a study of blood T cell repertoires in COVID-19. The table came from immunoSEQ multiplex PCR; TCRdb's copy has only in-frame clones and leaves some out. The profile shows about 200,000 clones, 80% to 90% of them singletons. Sequenced input: PBMCs or T cells enriched from blood (not recorded which). The receptors stem from a man aged 30 to 45 who had recovered from COVID-19. Each CDR3 is given with its conserved first and last residue. The D gene is left open where the match is weak. The size entry is marked missing in some rows and otherwise reads once, few, many or a size class.

abundance: NA
v_gene: TRBV4-2
d_gene: TRBD2
j_gene: TRBJ2-1
CDR3nt: TGTGCCAGCAGCCAAGATAACGAGGCTAGCGGGAGCTATGAGCAGTTCTTC
CDR3aa: CASSQDNEASGSYEQFF

abundance: NA
v_gene: TRBV12-3/TRBV12-4
d_gene: NA
j_gene: TRBJ2-7
CDR3nt: TGTGCCAGCACGGGTAGGAACTACGAGCAGTACTTC
CDR3aa: CASTGRNYEQYF

abundance: NA
v_gene: TRBV18
d_gene: NA
j_gene: TRBJ1-4
CDR3nt: TGTGCCAGCTCACCCAGCTCTGACATCCGTGAAAAACTGTTTTTT
CDR3aa: CASSPSSDIREKLFF

abundance: NA
v_gene: TRBV7-8
d_gene: NA
j_gene: TRBJ1-1
CDR3nt: TGTGCCAGCACCCCACACGACAGAAACACTGAAGCTTTCTTT
CDR3aa: CASTPHDRNTEAFF

abundance: NA
v_gene: TRBV15
d_gene: TRBD2
j_gene: TRBJ2-1
CDR3nt: TGTGCCACCAGCAGAGAGAGTGGGAAGTGGGAGGGCCGGTTGAATGAGCAGTTCTTC
CDR3aa: CATSRESGKWEGRLNEQFF

abundance: few
v_gene: TRBV10-3
d_gene: TRBD1
j_gene: TRBJ2-1
CDR3nt: TGTGCCATCAGCATCACAGGGGCGAACAATGAGCAGTTCTTC
CDR3aa: CAISITGANNEQFF

abundance: NA
v_gene: TRBV11-1
d_gene: NA
j_gene: TRBJ2-7
CDR3nt: TGTGCCAGCAGCTTGGGCCCCACCTACGAGCAGTACTTC
CDR3aa: CASSLGPTYEQYF

abundance: NA
v_gene: TRBV15
d_gene: NA
j_gene: TRBJ1-2
CDR3nt: TGTGCCACCAGCAGAGATTTAGGTTCAGCGAACTATGGCTACACCTTC
CDR3aa: CATSRDLGSANYGYTF

abundance: NA
v_gene: TRBV10-1
d_gene: NA
j_gene: TRBJ1-6
CDR3nt: TGCGCCAGAGCCGGGACACAATACTATAATTCACCCCTCCACTTT
CDR3aa: CARAGTQYYNSPLHF

abundance: NA
v_gene: TRBV30
d_gene: NA
j_gene: TRBJ2-3
CDR3nt: TGTGCCTACCTAAACACAGATACGCAGTATTTT
CDR3aa: CAYLNTDTQYF